This TCR beta chain is drawn from a study of cytomegalovirus exposure and HLA in healthy donors. Details on this clone: The antigen is unknown.

General study points: Cytomegalovirus-associated TCR beta chains were listed, numbering 164.

Clones were read by immunoSEQ multiplex PCR, and TCRdb kept only the in-frame ones, dropping some. The sample lists approximately 44,000 clones; 88% were seen once. Trimming at V came to 3 bases and at J to 5 bases, leaving 6 bases not matched to a gene. Germline V gives CDR1 MNHEY, CDR2 SVGAGI. This CDR3 has 15 amino acids. The chain carries TRBV6-5 and TRBJ1-4, with 7 bases aligning to TRBD1. This receptor was identified in a woman in her 30s in good health and CMV-seronegative. The sample consisted of PBMCs. CDR3 region: CASSYYRGGNEKLFF. The DNA of the CDR3 is TGTGCCAGCAGTTATTACAGGGGAGGCAATGAAAAACTGTTTTTT.